This record covers a single T cell receptor (beta chain). The antigen remains undetermined. 13 Jbeta primers and 60 Vbeta primers were used for the PCR. Generated by immunoSEQ multiplex PCR, the TCRdb table keeps only in-frame clones and is missing some. The sample lists about 150,000 clones, roughly three quarters seen once, with roughly 4% in the top ten. This sample was taken from a study of cytomegalovirus exposure and HLA in healthy donors. Study-wide background: A preliminary data release comprised 80 million or so unique TCRs obtained from HLA-typed donors.

Study-wide findings and caveats: Researchers reported in a later analysis that a missense DCLRE1C variant was tied to TCR beta V- and J-gene trimming. Productive status was seen about 87% or about 30% of the time for most TCR beta V segments in an earlier analysis.

CDR1 is SGHAT, CDR2 FQDESV, per germline (reference sequence). Trimming removed 3 bases at V and 3 bases at J, with 8 bases between. The CDR3 is made up of 14 amino acids. Material for sequencing was PBMCs. The TCR sequence derives from a man in his fifties or sixties in good health and CMV-seronegative. The V gene is TRBV11-1, the J gene TRBJ1-4; D not resolved. The CDR3 protein is CASSFNRANEKLFF. The CDR3 DNA sequence: TGTGCCAGCAGCTTTAACAGAGCTAATGAAAAACTGTTTTTT.